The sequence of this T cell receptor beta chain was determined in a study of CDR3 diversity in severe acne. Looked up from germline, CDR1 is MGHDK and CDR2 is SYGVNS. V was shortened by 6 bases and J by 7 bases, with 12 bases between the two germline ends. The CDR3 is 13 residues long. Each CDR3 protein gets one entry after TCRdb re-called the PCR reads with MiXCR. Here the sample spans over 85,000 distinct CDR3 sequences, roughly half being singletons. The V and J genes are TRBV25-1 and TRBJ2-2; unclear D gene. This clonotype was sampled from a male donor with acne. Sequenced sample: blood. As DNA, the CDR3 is TGTGCCAGCAGGAGACACCAAGGCGGGGAGCTGTTTTTT. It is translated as CASRRHQGGELFF.